The present entry profiles one T cell receptor beta chain with its context. Its specificity is unknown. This entry comes from a study of shared clonotypes between healthy human individuals. Study information: Each donor had three CD4 naive, three CD4 memory, two CD8 naive and one CD8 memory plate. Study-wide results and caveats: Around 5% was the fraction of naive CD4 clonotypes found shared across a handful of donors. Only blood was sampled, and tissue TCR repertoires likely differ from blood ones.

Repertoires were generated with immunoSEQ multiplex PCR, while TCRdb's copy carries only in-frame clones and drops some. The sample contains 150,000 to 200,000 clones, around 63% of which appear only once. The CD4+ fraction was divided into a CD45RA+ naive subset and a CD45RA-negative memory subset. After removal of 3 bases from V and 0 bases from J, the junction contained 7 bases not matched to a gene. CDR1 is LGHNA and CDR2 is YNFKEQ in the germline V gene. CDR3 length: 17 residues. This chain connects TRBV4-2 to TRBJ2-1, with 8 bases lining up with TRBD2. The sample was memory CD4+ T cells sorted from blood. The subset was: CD45RA-negative fraction. This clonotype originated in a man aged 30-40 years in good health. This chain's CDR3 is CASSHGLAGFSYNEQFF. CDR3 DNA: TGTGCCAGCAGCCATGGGCTAGCGGGCTTCTCCTACAATGAGCAGTTCTTC.